The 25 T cell receptor beta chains given below trace back to one sample, sequenced in a study of cytomegalovirus exposure and HLA in healthy donors. Amplification used 60 Vbeta primers and 13 Jbeta primers. Profiling relied on immunoSEQ multiplex PCR, and the TCRdb table lists in-frame clones only, not all of them. The sample contains about 130,000 clones, around three quarters of which appear only once. Material for sequencing was PBMCs. These receptors were taken from a male donor in good health and CMV-seronegative.

This clone was picked up a small number of times. Here the CDR3 DNA reads TGTGCCAGCAAGGGCTCCGGGACAGGGCTGGAAAAACTGTTTTTT. Encoded protein: CASKGSGTGLEKLFF. The chain joins TRBV5-6 to TRBJ1-4, with 9 bases aligning to TRBD1. The trim removed 6 bases at V and 8 bases at J, leaving 11 bases unmatched. CDR3 length: 15 residues. The germline CDR1 and CDR2 sequences are SGHDT and YYEEEE.

This sequence joins TRBV19 and TRBJ2-7; 9 bases agree with TRBD1. The CDR3 totals 15 residues. Germline V CDR1 and CDR2: LNHDA, SQIVND (reference sequence). J lost 0 bases, V lost 4 bases, and 4 bases had no gene match. In DNA, the CDR3 is TGTGCCAGTAGTAAAAACAGGGGGCTCTCCTACGAGCAGTACTTC. Translation: CASSKNRGLSYEQYF.

This clone was recorded once. The V call is TRBV4-1, the J call TRBJ2-1, with 10 bases aligning to TRBD2. The junction had 7 bases not matched to a gene; V was cut back by 0 bases and J by 2 bases. The germline V gene encodes CDR1 MGHRA and CDR2 YSYEKL. The CDR3 loop spans 18 amino acids. This CDR3 is CASSQDPGLADTYNEQFF. The CDR3 nucleotides read TGCGCCAGCAGCCAAGATCCCGGACTAGCGGATACCTACAATGAGCAGTTCTTC.

This clone came up once. This chain connects TRBV7-8 to TRBJ2-7; D is unclear. Deletions cut 3 bases from V and 3 bases from J, with 12 bases between. In germline, CDR1 is SGHVS, CDR2 FQNEAQ. The CDR3 length is 14 residues. The CDR3 loop reads CASSLSFENYEQYF. In DNA form, the CDR3 reads TGTGCCAGCAGCTTGTCTTTTGAGAACTACGAGCAGTACTTC.

The chain combines TRBV21-1 with TRBJ1-1; no check of the table's D call, TRBD1, against the DNA was made. TRBV21-1 is tagged as a pseudogene. The CDR3 length is 13 residues. The CDR3 is CASSAGLITEAFF. DNA for the CDR3: TGTGCCAGCAGCGCAGGGTTGATAACTGAAGCTTTCTTT.

This clone was seen once. The chain has TRBV5-1 and TRBJ1-1; 7 bases are a match to TRBD1. The CDR3 covers 13 residues. Germline trimming cut 7 bases from V and 0 bases from J; bases unmatched to any gene: 3. Germline V gives CDR1 SGHRS, CDR2 YFSETQ. In DNA form, the CDR3 reads TGCGCCAGCGCGGGACAGTTGAACACTGAAGCTTTCTTT. It codes for CASAGQLNTEAFF.

The V call is TRBV6-5, the J call TRBJ1-1, with D hard to call. With 7 bases removed from V and 1 base from J, the gap between germline ends came to 13 bases. In germline, CDR1 is MNHEY, CDR2 SVGAGI. This CDR3 is built from 14 residues. The CDR3 protein is CASTERQANTEAFF. CDR3 nucleotide sequence: TGTGCCAGCACGGAGCGGCAAGCGAACACTGAAGCTTTCTTT.

CDR3 DNA: TGCGCCAGCAGCTCCAGCGGGAGTCGGTCCTACGAGCAGTACTTC. Protein: CASSSSGSRSYEQYF. This chain uses TRBV5-1 with TRBJ2-7; 8 bases are shared with TRBD2. The junction had 6 bases not matched to a gene; V was cut back by 3 bases and J by 1 base. CDR1 and CDR2 (germline): SGHRS, YFSETQ. The CDR3 length is 15 residues.

V and J are TRBV7-9 and TRBJ2-7; perhaps TRBD1 as D (5 bases). Germline assignment: CDR1 SEHNR and CDR2 FQNEAQ (reference sequence). The CDR3 consists of 14 residues. Trimming removed 5 bases at V and 5 bases at J, with 16 bases between. The CDR3, as DNA: TGTGCCAGCAGCCCCGACCTGACAGTCCACGAGCAGTACTTC. It is translated as CASSPDLTVHEQYF.

As regards this clone: The sample holds other DNA sequences that translate to the same CDR3. The J gene is TRBJ2-7, the V gene TRBV9; possible D gene TRBD1, 6 bases. Deletions cut 0 bases from V and 1 base from J, with 8 bases between. The CDR3 runs to 14 residues. Germline CDR1 SGDLS, CDR2 YYNGEE. The DNA of the CDR3 is TGTGCCAGCAGCGTAGGGACAGTTTCCTACGAGCAGTACTTC. Its translation: CASSVGTVSYEQYF.

Comment on this clone: Relative to the germline gene, one junction end is altered; a read error may explain this. This chain uses TRBV7-9 with TRBJ2-2; no clear D. The germline gives CDR1 SEHNR, CDR2 FQNEAQ (reference sequence). This CDR3 spans 16 amino acids. The CDR3 bases are TGTTCCAGCAGCTTAGTCCGAGTCTCTTCGGGCGGGGAGCTGTTTTTT. Its translation is CSSSLVRVSSGGELFF.

J is TRBJ1-4 and V is TRBV30; 8 bases map to TRBD1. The germline V gene has CDR1 GTSNPN and CDR2 SVGIG (reference sequence). J gave up 2 bases and V 3 bases, and 5 bases lay outside the gene matches. This CDR3 is 15 amino acids long. In DNA, the CDR3 is TGTGCCTGGAGACCTCAGGGGGCGACTAATGAAAAACTGTTTTTT. Amino acid sequence: CAWRPQGATNEKLFF.

This clone was detected once. The chain uses TRBV19 and TRBJ2-5, with D possibly TRBD2 on 6 matching bases. The DNA end lines up better with TRBJ2-7; the J call may be wrong. Germline CDR1 is LNHDA and CDR2 is SQIVND (reference sequence). This CDR3 contains 12 residues. CDR3 sequence reads: CASTGGVYEQYF. In DNA, the CDR3 is TGTGCCAGTACGGGCGGGGTCTACGAGCAGTACTTC.

For this clone: The junction and the germline gene differ at one end; a read error may be behind it. The J gene is TRBJ1-1, the V gene TRBV7-9, with 7 bases that match TRBD1. The V gene's germline CDR1 is SEHNR and CDR2 FQNEAQ (reference sequence). There are 16 residues in the CDR3. Written as DNA, the CDR3 is TGTTCCAGCAGCTCTCCACCAGGACAGGTCAACACTGAAGCTTTCTTT. It encodes CSSSSPPGQVNTEAFF.

This clone was seen a handful of times. This rearrangement joins TRBV29-1 to TRBJ2-3; 9 bases fit TRBD1. Germline CDR1 and CDR2: SQVTM and ANQGSEA. The CDR3 extends over 15 amino acids. After removal of 7 bases from V and 2 bases from J, the junction contained 10 bases not matched to a gene. In DNA, the CDR3 is TGCAGCGCTGCACAGGGGGCAGCAGCCACAGATACGCAGTATTTT. Translating gives CSAAQGAAATDTQYF.

This chain uses TRBV27 with TRBJ2-7; D may be TRBD2 (5 bases). V was pared by 5 bases and J by 2 bases, with 19 bases between. Per the germline V gene, CDR1 is MNHEY and CDR2 is SMNVEV (reference sequence). There are 16 residues in the CDR3. The CDR3 sequence: CASSGRVTVPTYEQYF. CDR3 nucleotide sequence: TGTGCCAGCAGTGGGCGGGTAACCGTGCCCACCTACGAGCAGTACTTC.

The chain uses TRBV28 and TRBJ2-3, with a weak D call TRBD2 (7 bases). Deletions cut 8 bases from V and 2 bases from J, with 20 bases between. The length of the CDR3 is 16 residues. Germline V gene lookup returns CDR1 MDHEN and CDR2 SYDVKM. CDR3 sequence: CASYTLGGRVTDTQYF. The CDR3 nucleotides are TGTGCCAGCTATACCCTGGGGGGGCGGGTCACAGATACGCAGTATTTT.

Concerning this clone itself: No DNA is shown, since the ends of the CDR3 on it are uncertain; the CDR3 is the one TCRdb lists. This sequence joins TRBV7-8 and TRBJ2-2; whether TRBD2, the table's D call, matches the DNA was not checked. Germline V gene data show CDR1 as SGHVS and CDR2 as FQNEAQ. The CDR3 has 17 amino acids, counting both end residues. The CDR3 sequence: CASSLVSGSFGAGELFF.

J is TRBJ2-7 and V is TRBV5-1; 8 bases match TRBD2. This CDR3 spans 17 amino acids. Germline V gene data show CDR1 as SGHRS and CDR2 as YFSETQ. J gave up 3 bases and V 0 bases, and 11 bases lay outside the gene matches. This CDR3 reads CASSLGVLSGTYYEQYF. The CDR3 bases are TGCGCCAGCAGCTTGGGAGTACTTAGCGGGACGTACTACGAGCAGTACTTC.

This clone appeared a single time. The chain is built from TRBV29-1 and TRBJ1-6; 7 bases agree with TRBD1. V gave up 7 bases and J gave up 6 bases; unmatched junction bases: 6. CDR1 and CDR2 (germline): SQVTM, ANQGSEA. CDR3 size: 13 residues. In nucleotides, the CDR3 is TGCAGCGCACTAACAGGGGTTAATTCACCCCTCCACTTT. Translation gives CSALTGVNSPLHF.

This clone was counted a single time. The chain links TRBV4-2 to TRBJ2-1; D is possibly TRBD1 (6 bases). CDR1 and CDR2 from the germline V gene are LGHNA and YNFKEQ. This CDR3 spans 16 amino acids. The V end was cut by 0 bases, the J end by 1 base, with 10 bases between. CDR3 amino acids: CASSQDGQGSYNEQFF. CDR3 in DNA: TGTGCCAGCAGCCAAGACGGCCAGGGGTCCTACAATGAGCAGTTCTTC.

This clone was detected once. The chain is built from TRBV19 and TRBJ2-3; 9 bases match TRBD1. The V gene end was trimmed by 0 bases and the J gene end by 11 bases; junction bases not matched to a gene: 3. CDR3 size: 13 residues. Germline loops: CDR1 LNHDA, CDR2 SQIVND (reference sequence). In DNA form, the CDR3 reads TGTGCCAGTAGTATAGATGCGGGACAGGGGCAGTATTTT. This sequence encodes CASSIDAGQGQYF.

This clone was picked up a small number of times. This chain links TRBV27 with TRBJ1-2; TRBD1 might be the D (6 bases). With 6 bases removed from V and 8 bases from J, the gap between germline ends came to 16 bases. This CDR3 region has 13 residues. Germline values: CDR1 MNHEY, CDR2 SMNVEV (reference sequence). CDR3 nucleotide sequence: TGTGCCAGCAGCTGGGACAATCGGGAAGGCTACACCTTC. Translation: CASSWDNREGYTF.

This sequence joins TRBV11-2 and TRBJ1-1; no reliable D call. The V end lost 0 bases, the J end lost 0 bases, and 11 bases lay between the germline ends. This CDR3 has 16 amino acids. In germline, CDR1 is SGHAT, CDR2 FQNNGV. CDR3 loop: CASSLDLGSMNTEAFF. The CDR3 region has the DNA TGTGCCAGCAGCTTAGATCTCGGGAGCATGAACACTGAAGCTTTCTTT.

The V gene is TRBV6-5, the J gene TRBJ2-3; D may be TRBD1 (6 bases). The germline V gene has CDR1 MNHEY and CDR2 SVGAGI. The CDR3 consists of 14 residues. Trimming shortened V by 0 bases and J by 4 bases, and 8 bases separated the two germline ends. CDR3 DNA: TGTGCCAGCAGTTACTCGTGGGGGCCAGATACGCAGTATTTT. Translating it yields CASSYSWGPDTQYF.